This T cell receptor beta chain derives from a study of radiotherapy plus CTLA-4 blockade in lung cancer. Only in-frame clones appear in the TCRdb table, and some are missing; sequencing was by immunoSEQ multiplex PCR. The repertoire consists of some 110,000 clones, with approximately 77% occurring once and the leading ten covering less than 4%. The V and J ends lost 2 bases and 2 bases, in that order; junction bases with no gene match: 1. CDR3 length: 14 amino acids. Germline V gene data show CDR1 as WSHSY and CDR2 as SAAADI. The receptor comes from a human donor with non-small cell lung cancer that progressed on radiotherapy plus ipilimumab. Some clones in this sample may be carry-over from other donors' samples. J is TRBJ1-2 and V is TRBV10-2; the match to TRBD1 covers 8 bases. Source: peripheral blood, taken from a patient treated with radiotherapy plus ipilimumab. As DNA, the CDR3 is TGCGCCAGCAGTGAGGGACAGGGAAACTATGGCTACACCTTC. It encodes CASSEGQGNYGYTF.